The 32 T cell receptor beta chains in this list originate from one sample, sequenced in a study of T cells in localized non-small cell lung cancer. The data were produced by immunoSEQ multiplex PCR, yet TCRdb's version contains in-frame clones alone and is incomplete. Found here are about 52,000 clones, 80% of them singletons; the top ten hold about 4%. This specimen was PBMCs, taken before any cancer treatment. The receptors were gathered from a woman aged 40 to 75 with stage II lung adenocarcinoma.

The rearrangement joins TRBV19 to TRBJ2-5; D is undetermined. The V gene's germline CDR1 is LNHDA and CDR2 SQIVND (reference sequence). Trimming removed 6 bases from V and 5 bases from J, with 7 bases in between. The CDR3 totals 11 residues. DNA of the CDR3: TGTGCCAGTAGCCAAGGGGAGACCCAGTACTTC. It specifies CASSQGETQYF.

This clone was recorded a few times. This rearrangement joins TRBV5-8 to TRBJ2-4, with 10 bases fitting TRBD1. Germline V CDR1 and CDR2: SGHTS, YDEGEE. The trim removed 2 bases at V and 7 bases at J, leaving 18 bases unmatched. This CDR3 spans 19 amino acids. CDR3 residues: CASSFRTGGKGPVWNIQYF. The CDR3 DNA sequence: TGTGCCAGCAGCTTCCGGACAGGGGGGAAAGGGCCAGTATGGAACATTCAGTACTTC.

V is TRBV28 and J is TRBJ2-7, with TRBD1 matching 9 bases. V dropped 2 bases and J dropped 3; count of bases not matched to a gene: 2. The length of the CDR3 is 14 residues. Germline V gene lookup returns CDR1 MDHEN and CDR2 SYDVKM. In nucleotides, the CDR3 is TGTGCCAGCAGTTTAACAGGGGGCTACTACGAGCAGTACTTC. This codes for CASSLTGGYYEQYF.

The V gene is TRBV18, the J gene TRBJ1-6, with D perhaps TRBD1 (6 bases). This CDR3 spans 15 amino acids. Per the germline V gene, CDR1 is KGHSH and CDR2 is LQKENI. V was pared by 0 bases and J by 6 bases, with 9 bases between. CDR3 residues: CASSPPGTLNSPLHF. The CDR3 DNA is TGTGCCAGCTCACCACCCGGGACACTTAATTCACCCCTCCACTTT.

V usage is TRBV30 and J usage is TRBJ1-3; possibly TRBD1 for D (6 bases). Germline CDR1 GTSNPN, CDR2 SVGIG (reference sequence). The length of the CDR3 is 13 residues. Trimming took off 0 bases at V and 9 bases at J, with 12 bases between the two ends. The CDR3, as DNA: TGTGCCTGGAGTGTTCAGGGGAGCAGCACCATATATTTT. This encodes CAWSVQGSSTIYF. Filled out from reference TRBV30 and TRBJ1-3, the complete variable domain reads SQTIHQWPATLVQPVGSPLSLECTVEGTSNPNLYWYRQAAGRGLQLLFYSVGIGQISSEVPQNLSASRPQDRQFILSSKKLLLSDSGFYLCAWSVQGSSTIYFGEGSWLTVV.

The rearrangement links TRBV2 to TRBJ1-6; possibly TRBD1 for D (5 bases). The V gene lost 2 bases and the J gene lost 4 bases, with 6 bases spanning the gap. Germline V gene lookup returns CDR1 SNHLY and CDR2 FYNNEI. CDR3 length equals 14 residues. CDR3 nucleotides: TGTGCCAGCAGTGAACGGGGGTATAATTCACCCCTCCACTTT. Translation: CASSERGYNSPLHF.

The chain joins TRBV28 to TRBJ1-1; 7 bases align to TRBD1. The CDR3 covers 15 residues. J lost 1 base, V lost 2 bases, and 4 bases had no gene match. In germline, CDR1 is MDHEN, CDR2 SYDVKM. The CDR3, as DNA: TGTGCCAGCAGTTTAAGCGGACAGGCGAACACTGAAGCTTTCTTT. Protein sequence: CASSLSGQANTEAFF.

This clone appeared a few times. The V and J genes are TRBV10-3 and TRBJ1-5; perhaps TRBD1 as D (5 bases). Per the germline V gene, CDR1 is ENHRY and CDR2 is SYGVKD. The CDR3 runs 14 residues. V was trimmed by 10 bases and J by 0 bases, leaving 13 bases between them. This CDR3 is CATQDGYSNQPQHF. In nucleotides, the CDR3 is TGTGCCACACAGGACGGCTATAGCAATCAGCCCCAGCATTTT.

The CDR3 DNA reads as TGTGCCAGCAGCGTACTGGGAACTGAAGCTTTCTTT. It codes for CASSVLGTEAFF. This rearrangement joins TRBV9 to TRBJ1-1; no reliable D call. The CDR3 length is 12 residues. CDR1 and CDR2 (germline): SGDLS, YYNGEE. Trimming cost V 1 base and J 5 bases, with 6 bases left between them.

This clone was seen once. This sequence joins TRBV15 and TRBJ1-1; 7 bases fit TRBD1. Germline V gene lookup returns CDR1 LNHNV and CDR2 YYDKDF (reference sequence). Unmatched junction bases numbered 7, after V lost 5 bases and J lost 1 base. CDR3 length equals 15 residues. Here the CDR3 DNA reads TGTGCCACCAGCCCACCGGGACAGCCGAACACTGAAGCTTTCTTT. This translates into CATSPPGQPNTEAFF. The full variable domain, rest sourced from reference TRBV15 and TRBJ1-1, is DAMVIQNPRYQVTQFGKPVTLSCSQTLNHNVMYWYQQKSSQAPKLLFHYYDKDFNNEADTPDNFQSRRPNTSFCFLDIRSPGLGDTAMYLCATSPPGQPNTEAFFGQGTRLTVV.

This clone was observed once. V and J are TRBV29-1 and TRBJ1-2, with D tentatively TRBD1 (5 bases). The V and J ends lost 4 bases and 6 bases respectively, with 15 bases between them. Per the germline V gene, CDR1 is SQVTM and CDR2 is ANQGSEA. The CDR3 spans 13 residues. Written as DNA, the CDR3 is TGCAGCGTTGTACCAGGGTGGGGGGATGGCTACACCTTC. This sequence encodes CSVVPGWGDGYTF.

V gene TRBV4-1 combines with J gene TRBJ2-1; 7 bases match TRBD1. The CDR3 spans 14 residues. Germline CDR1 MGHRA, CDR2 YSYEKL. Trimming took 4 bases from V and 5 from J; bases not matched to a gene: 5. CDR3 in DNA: TGCGCCAGCAGCCCTAGACAGGGCAACAATGAGCAGTTCTTC. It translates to CASSPRQGNNEQFF.

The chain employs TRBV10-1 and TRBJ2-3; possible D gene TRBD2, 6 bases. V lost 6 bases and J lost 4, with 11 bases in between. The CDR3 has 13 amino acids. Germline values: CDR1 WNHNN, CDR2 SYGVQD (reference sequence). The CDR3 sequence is CASSPGVSDTQYF. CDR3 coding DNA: TGCGCCAGCAGCCCGGGAGTTTCAGATACGCAGTATTTT.

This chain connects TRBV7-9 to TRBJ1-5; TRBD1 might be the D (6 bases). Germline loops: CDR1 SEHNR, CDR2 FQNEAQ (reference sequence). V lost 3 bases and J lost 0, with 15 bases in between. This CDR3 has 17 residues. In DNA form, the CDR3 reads TGTGCCAGCAGCTTCTCACAGGGTGAGGGTAGCAATCAGCCCCAGCATTTT. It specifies CASSFSQGEGSNQPQHF.

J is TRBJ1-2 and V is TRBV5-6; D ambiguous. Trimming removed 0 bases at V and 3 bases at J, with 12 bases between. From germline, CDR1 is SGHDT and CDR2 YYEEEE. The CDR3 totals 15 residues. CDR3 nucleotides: TGTGCCAGCAGCTTGGTTTCAACTGGAGACTATGGCTACACCTTC. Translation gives CASSLVSTGDYGYTF.

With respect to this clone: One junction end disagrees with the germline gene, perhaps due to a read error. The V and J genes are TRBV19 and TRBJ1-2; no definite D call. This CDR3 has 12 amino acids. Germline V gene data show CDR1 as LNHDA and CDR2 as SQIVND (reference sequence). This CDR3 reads CASTGGSYGHTF. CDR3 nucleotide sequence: TGTGCCAGTACCGGAGGTTCCTATGGCCACACCTTC.

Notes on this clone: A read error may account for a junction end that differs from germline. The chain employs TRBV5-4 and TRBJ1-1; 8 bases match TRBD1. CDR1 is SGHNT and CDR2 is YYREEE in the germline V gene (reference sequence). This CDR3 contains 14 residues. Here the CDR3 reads CVSSWGTGYLEAFF. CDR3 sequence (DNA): TGTGTCAGCAGCTGGGGGACAGGTTATTTGGAAGCTTTCTTT. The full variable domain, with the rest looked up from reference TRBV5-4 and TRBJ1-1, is ETGVTQSPTHLIKTRGQQVTLRCSSQSGHNTVSWYQQALGQGPQFIFQYYREEENGRGNFPPRFSGLQFPNYSSELNVNALELDDSALYLCVSSWGTGYLEAFFGQGTRLTVV.

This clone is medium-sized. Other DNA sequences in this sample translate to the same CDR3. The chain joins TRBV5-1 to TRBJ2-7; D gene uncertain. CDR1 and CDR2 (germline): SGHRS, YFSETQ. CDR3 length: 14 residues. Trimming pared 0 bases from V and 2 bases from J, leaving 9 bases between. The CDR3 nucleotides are TGCGCCAGCAGCTTGGTAGTTTCCCCCTACGAGCAGTACTTC. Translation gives CASSLVVSPYEQYF.

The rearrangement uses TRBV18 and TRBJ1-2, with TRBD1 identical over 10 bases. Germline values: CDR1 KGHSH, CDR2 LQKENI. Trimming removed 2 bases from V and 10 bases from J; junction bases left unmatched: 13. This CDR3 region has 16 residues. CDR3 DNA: TGTGCCAGCTCACCAAACCCCCACGGGACAGGGGTGGACTACACCTTC. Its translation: CASSPNPHGTGVDYTF. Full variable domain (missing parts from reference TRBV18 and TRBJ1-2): NAGVMQNPRHLVRRRGQEARLRCSPMKGHSHVYWYRQLPEEGLKFMVYLQKENIIDESGMPKERFSAEFPKEGPSILRIQQVVRGDSAAYFCASSPNPHGTGVDYTFGSGTRLTVV.

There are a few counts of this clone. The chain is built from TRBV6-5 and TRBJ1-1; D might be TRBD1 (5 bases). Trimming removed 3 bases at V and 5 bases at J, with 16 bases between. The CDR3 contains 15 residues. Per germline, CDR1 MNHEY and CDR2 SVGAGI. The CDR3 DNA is TGTGCCAGCAGTTATACGACCCCCGGGGGTACTGAAGCTTTCTTT. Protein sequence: CASSYTTPGGTEAFF.

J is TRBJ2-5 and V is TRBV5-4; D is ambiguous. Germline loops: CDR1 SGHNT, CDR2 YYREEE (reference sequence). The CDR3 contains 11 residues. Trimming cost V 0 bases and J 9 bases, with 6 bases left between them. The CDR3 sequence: CASSLGVSQYF. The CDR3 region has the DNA TGTGCCAGCAGCTTGGGGGTATCCCAGTACTTC.

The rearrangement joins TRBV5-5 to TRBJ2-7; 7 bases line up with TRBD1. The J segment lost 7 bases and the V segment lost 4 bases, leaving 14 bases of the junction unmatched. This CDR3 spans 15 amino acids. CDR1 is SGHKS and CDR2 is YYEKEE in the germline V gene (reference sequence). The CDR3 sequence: CASSLWDSFSGEQYF. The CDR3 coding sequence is TGTGCCAGCAGCCTCTGGGACAGTTTCTCTGGGGAGCAGTACTTC.

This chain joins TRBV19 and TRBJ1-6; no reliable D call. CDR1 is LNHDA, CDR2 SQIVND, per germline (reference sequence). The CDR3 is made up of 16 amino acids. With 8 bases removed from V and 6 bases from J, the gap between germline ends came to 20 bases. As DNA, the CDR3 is TGTGCCAGTTCCTGGTCGGCCTTCAGGAGTAATTCACCCCTCCACTTT. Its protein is CASSWSAFRSNSPLHF.

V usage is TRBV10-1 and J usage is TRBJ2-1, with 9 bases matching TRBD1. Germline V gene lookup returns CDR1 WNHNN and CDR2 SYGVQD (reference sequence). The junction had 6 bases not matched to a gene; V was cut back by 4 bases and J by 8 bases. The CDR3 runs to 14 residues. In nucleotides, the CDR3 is TGCGCCAGCAGTGGAAGGACAGGGGCCGATGAGCAGTTCTTC. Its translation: CASSGRTGADEQFF.

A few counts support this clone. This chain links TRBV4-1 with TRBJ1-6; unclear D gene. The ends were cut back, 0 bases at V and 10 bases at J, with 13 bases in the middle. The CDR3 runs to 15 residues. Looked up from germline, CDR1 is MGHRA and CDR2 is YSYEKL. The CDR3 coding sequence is TGCGCCAGCAGCCAAGATCCAAAGATTTGGTCACCCCTCCACTTT. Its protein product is CASSQDPKIWSPLHF.

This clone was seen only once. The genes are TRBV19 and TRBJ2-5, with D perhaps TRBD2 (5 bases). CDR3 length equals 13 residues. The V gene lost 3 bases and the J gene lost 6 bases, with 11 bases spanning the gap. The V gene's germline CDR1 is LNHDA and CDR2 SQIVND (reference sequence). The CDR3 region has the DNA TGTGCCAGTAGTATGGCTGAGGGAAAGACCCAGTACTTC. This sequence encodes CASSMAEGKTQYF.

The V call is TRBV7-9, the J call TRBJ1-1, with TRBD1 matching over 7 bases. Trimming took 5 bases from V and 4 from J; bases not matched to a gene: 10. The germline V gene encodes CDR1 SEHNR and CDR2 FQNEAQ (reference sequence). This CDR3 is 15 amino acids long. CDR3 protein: CASSVGTADVTEAFF. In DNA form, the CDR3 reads TGTGCCAGCAGCGTTGGGACAGCGGATGTCACTGAAGCTTTCTTT.

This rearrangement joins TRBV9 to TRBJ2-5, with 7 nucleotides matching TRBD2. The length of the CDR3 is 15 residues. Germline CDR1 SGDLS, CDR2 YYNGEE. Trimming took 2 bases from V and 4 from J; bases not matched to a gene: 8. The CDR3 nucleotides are TGTGCCAGCAGCGTCCGTGGGGGGGTTCCAGAGACCCAGTACTTC. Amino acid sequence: CASSVRGGVPETQYF.

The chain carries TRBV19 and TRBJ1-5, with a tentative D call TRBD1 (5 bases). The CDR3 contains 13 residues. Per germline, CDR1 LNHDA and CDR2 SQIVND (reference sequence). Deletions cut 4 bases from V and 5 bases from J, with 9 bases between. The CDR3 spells CASSKLGDQPQHF. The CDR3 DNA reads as TGTGCCAGTAGTAAACTAGGGGATCAGCCCCAGCATTTT.

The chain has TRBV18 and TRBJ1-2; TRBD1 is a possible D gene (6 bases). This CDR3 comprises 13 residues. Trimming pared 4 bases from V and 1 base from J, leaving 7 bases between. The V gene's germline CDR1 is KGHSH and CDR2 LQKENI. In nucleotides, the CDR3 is TGTGCCAGCTCACAGGACAGTAACTATGGCTACACCTTC. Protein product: CASSQDSNYGYTF.

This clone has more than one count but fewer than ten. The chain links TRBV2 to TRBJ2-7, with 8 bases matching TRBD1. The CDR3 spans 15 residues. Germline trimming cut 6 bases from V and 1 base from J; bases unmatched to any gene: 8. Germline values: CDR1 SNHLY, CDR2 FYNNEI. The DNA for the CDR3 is TGTGCCAGCAGGGCCACAGGGGGGTTATCCTACGAGCAGTACTTC. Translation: CASRATGGLSYEQYF.

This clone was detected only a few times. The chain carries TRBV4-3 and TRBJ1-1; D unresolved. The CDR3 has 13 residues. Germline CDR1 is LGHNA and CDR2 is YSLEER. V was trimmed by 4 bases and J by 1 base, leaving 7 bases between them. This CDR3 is CASSLTSNTEAFF. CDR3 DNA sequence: TGCGCCAGCAGCCTAACATCGAACACTGAAGCTTTCTTT.